This T cell receptor beta chain came from a study of shared clonotypes between healthy human individuals. Across the study: Per donor, three plates held CD4 naive cells, three held CD4 memory, two held CD8 naive and one held CD8 memory.

Per the germline V gene, CDR1 is SEHNR and CDR2 is FQNEAQ (reference sequence). V gave up 1 base and J gave up 10 bases; unmatched junction bases: 10. The CDR3 runs to 16 residues. The method was immunoSEQ multiplex PCR; TCRdb's version includes in-frame clones alone and lacks a portion of them. The repertoire includes about 1.1 million clones, approximately 80% of them detected once, and roughly 0.82% sits in the top ten. The origin of this receptor is a man in his late teens or twenties in good health. Some clones in this sample may be carry-over from other donors' samples. V and J are TRBV7-9 and TRBJ2-1, with 10 nucleotides matching TRBD1. Sequences were obtained from memory CD4+ T cells from PBMCs. Indicated subset: CD45RA-negative fraction. The DNA of the CDR3 is TGTGCCAGCAGCTTAGGGAGACAGGGGGCTAGCGCGGAGCAGTTCTTC. It specifies CASSLGRQGASAEQFF.